This section outlines one T cell receptor (beta chain) sequence together with its context. These data come from a study of technical replicates of blood from several donors. Repertoires were generated with immunoSEQ multiplex PCR, while TCRdb's copy carries only in-frame clones and drops some. The repertoire consists of 70,000 or so clones, with 95% to 99% occurring once and the leading ten covering approximately 0.21%. The CDR3 has 17 residues. Between the trimmed V and J ends, which lost 1 base and 0 bases, there was a span of 15 bases. The germline V gene has CDR1 SGHNT and CDR2 YENEEA. The clonotype comes from a human donor in good health. What was sequenced was T cells isolated from PBMCs. The V gene is TRBV11-3, the J gene TRBJ1-1; possibly TRBD1 for D (5 bases). Written as DNA, the CDR3 is TGTGCCAGCAGCTTAGTCACGGGTCAAGGGGTGAACACTGAAGCTTTCTTT. This gives the protein CASSLVTGQGVNTEAFF. Full variable domain (outside the CDR3, taken from reference TRBV11-3 and TRBJ1-1): EAGVVQSPRYKIIEKKQPVAFWCNPISGHNTLYWYLQNLGQGPELLIRYENEEAVDDSQLPKDRFSAERLKGVDSTLKIQPAELGDSAVYLCASSLVTGQGVNTEAFFGQGTRLTVV.